A single sample is the source of the 24 T cell receptor beta chains below, sequenced in a study of metastatic and nonmetastatic thyroid tumors. Thyroid surgery was performed in patients who had received no treatment beforehand. With MiXCR, TCRdb called clones anew from the PCR reads. The sample lists some 6,800 clones, over 2.5% seen once, with around 17% in the top ten. Source material: tumor tissue. The receptor source for this set is a female donor with papillary thyroid cancer or a benign thyroid nodule (not recorded which). Some clones in this sample may be carry-over from other donors' samples.

On this clone itself: A much more abundant neighbour one base away suggests this may be a read error. The chain recombines TRBV7-6 with TRBJ2-5; possibly TRBD1 for D (6 bases). This CDR3 is 17 amino acids long. Germline lookup yields CDR1 SGHVS and CDR2 FNYEAQ. CDR3 sequence (DNA): TGTGCCGGCAGCCCATACCCTAGGGGGAGTAGCGAAGAGACCCAGTACTTC. It is translated as CAGSPYPRGSSEETQYF.

Many counts were recorded for this clone. The rearrangement links TRBV14 to TRBJ2-7; 9 positions match TRBD2. Trimming removed 1 base from V and 2 bases from J; junction bases left unmatched: 3. The CDR3 is 15 residues long. The germline V gene encodes CDR1 SGHDN and CDR2 FVKESK. The CDR3 nucleotides read TGTGCCAGCAGCCAAGGTCTAGCGGGAACCTACGAGCAGTACTTC. Residues: CASSQGLAGTYEQYF.

In its sample, this clone ranks as medium-sized. V and J are TRBV14 and TRBJ2-7, with D possibly TRBD2 on 5 matching bases. Germline V gene sequence: CDR1 SGHDN, CDR2 FVKESK. The CDR3 runs to 18 residues. V lost 0 bases to trimming and J lost 2 bases, with 20 bases between them. The CDR3 here is CASSQDLVGESPPYEQYF. The DNA of the CDR3 is TGTGCCAGCAGCCAAGATTTGGTTGGGGAGTCCCCCCCCTACGAGCAGTACTTC. The entire variable domain, with the rest obtained from reference TRBV14 and TRBJ2-7, is as follows: EAGVTQFPSHSVIEKGQTVTLRCDPISGHDNLYWYRRVMGKEIKFLLHFVKESKQDESGMPNNRFLAERTGGTYSTLKVQPAELEDSGVYFCASSQDLVGESPPYEQYFGPGTRLTVT.

This clone was observed many times. This chain connects TRBV28 to TRBJ1-3; no clear D. Germline V gene sequence: CDR1 MDHEN, CDR2 SYDVKM. The germline V and J ends were trimmed by 4 bases and 9 bases, with 16 bases remaining between them. The CDR3 loop spans 14 amino acids. For the CDR3, the DNA is TGTGCCAGCAGTTCCCTGGGCCTTCGGAGCACCATATATTTT. This codes for CASSSLGLRSTIYF.

This clone was observed at least ten times. A much more abundant neighbour one base away suggests this may be a read error. The chain carries TRBV14 and TRBJ1-2, with D possibly matching TRBD1 (6 bases). CDR3 length: 14 residues. CDR1 and CDR2 (germline): SGHDN, FVKESK. CDR3: CASSRLTGNYGCTF. DNA for the CDR3: TGTGCCAGCAGCCGCCTCACAGGGAACTATGGCTGCACCTTC.

This clone was seen repeatedly, ten times or more. A read error may produce the germline difference seen at one junction end. Other nucleotide sequences from this sample produce the same CDR3. This chain links TRBV20-1 with TRBJ1-5, with D possibly matching TRBD1 (5 bases). The germline gives CDR1 DFQATT, CDR2 SNEGSKA (reference sequence). This CDR3 comprises 14 residues. CDR3 sequence reads: CSAGRGVWSQPQHF. The DNA for the CDR3 is TGCAGTGCGGGTCGGGGGGTTTGGAGTCAGCCTCAGCATTTT.

This clone is labeled medium-sized. This chain links TRBV20-1 with TRBJ2-3; 14 bases match TRBD2. The CDR3 sequence is 14 residues long. The V gene end was trimmed by 6 bases and the J gene end by 6 bases; junction bases not matched to a gene: 5. The germline V gene encodes CDR1 DFQATT and CDR2 SNEGSKA (reference sequence). The CDR3 DNA is TGCAGTGCCATGACTAGCGGGAGGGAGGATACGCAGTATTTT. It encodes CSAMTSGREDTQYF.

Ten or more counts support this clone. The rearrangement uses TRBV18 and TRBJ2-3; no clear D. V was clipped by 6 bases and J by 2 bases, with 6 bases between them. CDR1 and CDR2 from the germline V gene are KGHSH and LQKENI. The CDR3 totals 12 residues. The CDR3: CASSPDTDTQYF. For the CDR3, the DNA is TGTGCCAGCTCCCCCGACACAGATACGCAGTATTTT.

This clone rates as medium-sized (0.01 to 0.1%). This chain connects TRBV12-3 or TRBV12-4 to TRBJ2-7; D gene unclear. Trimming shortened V by 6 bases and J by 1 base, and 13 bases separated the two germline ends. The CDR3 length is 14 residues. The CDR3 loop is CASSRHTGSYEQYF. Written as DNA, the CDR3 is TGTGCCAGCAGCCGACATACGGGTTCCTACGAGCAGTACTTC.

By share, this clone ranks as medium-sized. The chain is built from TRBV6-1 and TRBJ1-1, with unresolved D. Germline-derived CDR1 and CDR2 are MNHNS and SASEGT. This CDR3 has 16 amino acids. The V end was cut by 5 bases, the J end by 3 bases, with 19 bases between. The CDR3 DNA reads TGTGCCAGCAGTACCACGGGGAGGGTGGAGGACACTGAAGCTTTCTTT. This sequence encodes CASSTTGRVEDTEAFF.

Sample share makes this clone medium-sized (0.01 to 0.1%). This chain connects TRBV19 to TRBJ2-2, with D tentatively TRBD1 or TRBD2 (7 bases each). Germline lookup yields CDR1 LNHDA and CDR2 SQIVND (reference sequence). This CDR3 spans 16 amino acids. Between the trimmed V and J ends, which lost 1 base and 4 bases, there was a span of 13 bases. CDR3 amino acids: CASSIGTGEGTGELFF. The CDR3 DNA sequence: TGTGCCAGTAGTATAGGAACAGGGGAGGGCACCGGGGAGCTGTTTTTT.

By share, this clone counts as medium-sized (0.01 to 0.1%). The genes are TRBV19 and TRBJ1-2; D gene unclear. V gave up 5 bases and J gave up 3 bases, with 10 bases separating them. The CDR3 has 13 residues. Germline CDR1 reads LNHDA; CDR2 reads SQIVND (reference sequence). CDR3 sequence (DNA): TGTGCCAGTAGTCCGGGATTACACTATGGCTACACCTTC. Its protein product is CASSPGLHYGYTF.

The gene calls are TRBV30 and TRBJ2-3, with D unresolved. Germline CDR1 GTSNPN, CDR2 SVGIG (reference sequence). The CDR3 is 11 amino acids. V was trimmed by 4 bases and J by 3 bases, leaving 5 bases between them. The CDR3 DNA sequence: TGTGCCTGGAATGGGACAGATACGCAGTATTTT. Encoded protein: CAWNGTDTQYF.

This clone was counted ten times or more. This sequence joins TRBV5-1 and TRBJ2-4, with 8 bases lining up with TRBD1. The CDR3 totals 14 residues. Germline V gives CDR1 SGHRS, CDR2 YFSETQ. Unmatched junction bases numbered 5, after V lost 4 bases and J lost 5 bases. CDR3 coding DNA: TGCGCCAGCAGCCTCGGGACAGGTCAAAACATTCAGTACTTC. Amino acid sequence: CASSLGTGQNIQYF.

This clone was detected ten times or more. This rearrangement joins TRBV10-1 to TRBJ2-1; the D gene is possibly TRBD1 (8 bases). The germline CDR1 and CDR2 sequences are WNHNN and SYGVQD (reference sequence). This CDR3 region has 13 residues. Trimming stripped 6 bases from V and 7 bases from J, with 13 bases between. The DNA of the CDR3 is TGCGCCAGCAGGGAACAGGGGGGGAATGAGCAGTTCTTC. Residues: CASREQGGNEQFF.

This clone qualifies as medium-sized (0.01 to 0.1%). This sequence joins TRBV2 and TRBJ2-5; D is uncertain. Trimming left V 8 bases short and J 5 bases short, with 15 bases between. CDR3 size: 13 residues. Germline V gives CDR1 SNHLY, CDR2 FYNNEI. The CDR3 loop is CASSGGGLETQYF. The CDR3 nucleotides read TGTGCCAGCTCTGGTGGCGGCTTGGAGACCCAGTACTTC.

This clone ranks as medium-sized. The chain has TRBV11-3 and TRBJ2-1, with a tentative D call TRBD2 (6 bases). The CDR3 has 15 residues. V lost 2 bases, J lost 6 bases, and 14 bases lay in between. Germline values: CDR1 SGHNT, CDR2 YENEEA. CDR3 nucleotides: TGTGCCAGCAGCTTAACATACGGGAGCACCAATGAGCAGTTCTTC. The encoded protein is CASSLTYGSTNEQFF. Based on the CDR3 plus reference TRBV11-3 and TRBJ2-1, the full variable domain is EAGVVQSPRYKIIEKKQPVAFWCNPISGHNTLYWYLQNLGQGPELLIRYENEEAVDDSQLPKDRFSAERLKGVDSTLKIQPAELGDSAVYLCASSLTYGSTNEQFFGPGTRLTVL.

This clone has at least ten counts. The genes are TRBV28 and TRBJ2-7; 10 nucleotides agree with TRBD1. Germline V gives CDR1 MDHEN, CDR2 SYDVKM. The CDR3 runs 16 residues. V shed 0 bases, J shed 4 bases, and the junction held 6 bases outside the gene matches. The CDR3 is CASSLCGQGGGYEQYF. The CDR3 coding sequence is TGTGCCAGCAGTTTATGCGGACAGGGGGGGGGGTACGAGCAGTACTTC.

This clone was counted many times. The rearrangement uses TRBV5-6 and TRBJ1-4, with a possible D match to TRBD1 (5 bases). The CDR3 spans 15 residues. From germline, CDR1 is SGHDT and CDR2 YYEEEE. V dropped 3 bases and J dropped 3 bases, with 12 bases sitting between them. The CDR3 region is CASSWGVVPNEKLFF. CDR3 sequence (DNA): TGTGCCAGCAGCTGGGGGGTGGTTCCTAATGAAAAACTGTTTTTT.

This clone showed up many times. The chain combines TRBV18 with TRBJ1-2, with D unresolved. Per the germline V gene, CDR1 is KGHSH and CDR2 is LQKENI. The CDR3 has 12 residues. The V end was cut by 1 base, the J end by 8 bases, with 8 bases between. Written as DNA, the CDR3 is TGTGCCAGCTCACCACAGGAGGGAGGCTACACCTTC. Residues: CASSPQEGGYTF.

This clone was observed at least ten times. This may be a read error, as it is one base from a much larger clone. The same CDR3 can be traced to other DNA sequences in this sample. The rearrangement joins TRBV9 to TRBJ2-7; D is ambiguous. Trimming left V 4 bases short and J 2 bases short, with 16 bases between. The V gene's germline CDR1 is SGDLS and CDR2 YYNGEE. The CDR3 contains 15 residues. The CDR3 sequence: CASSPREYDPYEQYF. Here the CDR3 DNA reads TGTGCCAGCAGCCCCCGAGAGTACGATCCCTACGAGCAGTACTTC.

In this sample, this clone is medium-sized. V and J are TRBV14 and TRBJ2-5, with D perhaps being TRBD1 or TRBD2 (5 bases each). Germline assignment: CDR1 SGHDN and CDR2 FVKESK. The CDR3 contains 19 residues. V was trimmed by 3 bases and J by 7 bases, leaving 30 bases between them. This CDR3 reads CASSHLSALGGARRGTQYF. The DNA of the CDR3 is TGTGCCAGCAGCCATTTATCGGCGCTTGGGGGTGCCCGCCGTGGGACCCAGTACTTC. The full variable domain, its missing parts supplied by reference TRBV14 and TRBJ2-5, is EAGVTQFPSHSVIEKGQTVTLRCDPISGHDNLYWYRRVMGKEIKFLLHFVKESKQDESGMPNNRFLAERTGGTYSTLKVQPAELEDSGVYFCASSHLSALGGARRGTQYFGPGTRLLVL.

By proportion, this clone is medium-sized. J is TRBJ2-1 and V is TRBV5-1, with 7 bases that match TRBD2. Unmatched junction bases numbered 2, after V lost 4 bases and J lost 4 bases. Germline V gene sequence: CDR1 SGHRS, CDR2 YFSETQ. CDR3 length equals 13 residues. The CDR3 protein is CASSPAGYNEQFF. CDR3 nucleotides: TGCGCCAGCAGCCCAGCGGGGTACAATGAGCAGTTCTTC.

This clone was counted many times. The V and J genes are TRBV5-1 and TRBJ2-7; tentatively, D is TRBD2 (5 bases). V lost 1 base, J lost 6 bases, and 11 bases lay in between. CDR3 length: 13 residues. CDR1 is SGHRS, CDR2 YFSETQ, per germline. The CDR3 nucleotides are TGCGCCAGCAGCTTGTCCCCGGGAAGCGAGCAGTACTTC. Translating it yields CASSLSPGSEQYF.